This note documents a single TCR beta chain sequence. TCRdb re-called the RT-PCR reads through MiXCR, storing one row per CDR3 protein. The profile shows 920,000 or so distinct CDR3 sequences, 15% to 20% of them singletons. The CDR3 loop spans 14 amino acids. Trimming removed 3 bases from V and 4 bases from J; junction bases left unmatched: 6. CDR1 and CDR2 from the germline V gene are SQVTM and ANQGSEA. This entry is derived from a study of patients and donors after allogeneic stem cell transplantation. Sequencing was done on a sample of blood, either unsorted or a sorted T cell fraction (not recorded which). The chain employs TRBV29-1 and TRBJ1-1; TRBD1 matches at 9 bases. The clonotype comes from a human donor who was either an allogeneic HSCT recipient or a stem cell or donor lymphocyte infusion donor (not recorded which). It is not recorded whose cells these are; they may come from a transplant donor. DNA for the CDR3: TGCAGCGTTGACACAGGGGGCGTCGCCACTGAAGCTTTCTTT. This translates into CSVDTGGVATEAFF.